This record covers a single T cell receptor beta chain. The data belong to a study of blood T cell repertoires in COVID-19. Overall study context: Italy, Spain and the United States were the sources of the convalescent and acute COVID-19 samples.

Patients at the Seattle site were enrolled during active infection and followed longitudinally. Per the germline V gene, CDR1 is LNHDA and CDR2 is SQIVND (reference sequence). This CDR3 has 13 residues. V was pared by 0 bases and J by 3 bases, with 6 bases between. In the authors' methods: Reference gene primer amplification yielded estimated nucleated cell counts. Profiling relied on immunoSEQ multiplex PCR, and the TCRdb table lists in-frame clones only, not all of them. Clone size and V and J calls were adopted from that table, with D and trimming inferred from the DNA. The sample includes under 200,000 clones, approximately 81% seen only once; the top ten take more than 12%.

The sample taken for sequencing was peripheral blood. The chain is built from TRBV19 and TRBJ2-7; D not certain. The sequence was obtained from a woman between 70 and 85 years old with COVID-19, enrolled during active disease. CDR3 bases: TGTGCCAGTAGTATAGATAACGGCTACGAGCAGTACTTC. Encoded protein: CASSIDNGYEQYF.